Reported below is one T cell receptor (beta chain). Its antigen is not known. A read error may account for a junction end that differs from germline. This specimen belongs to a study of graft-versus-host responses after intestinal transplantation. Study results and caveats: Elevated graft-versus-host to host-versus-graft clonal ratios in allografts were recorded for patients with graft-donor T cell macrochimerism.

The CDR3 runs 11 residues. CDR1 SGHTA and CDR2 FQGNSA come from the germline V gene. Clones were read by immunoSEQ multiplex PCR, and TCRdb kept only the in-frame ones, dropping some. Of around 100,000 clones listed, roughly nine tenths were seen once; the top ten hold 0.2% to 0.25%. This specimen consisted of unstimulated CD4+ T cells sorted from spleen or lymph node cells, obtained before transplant. V is TRBV7-2 and J is TRBJ2-7, with D uncertain. The clonotype comes from a human donor who was the organ donor for an intestinal transplant. The CDR3 loop reads CASSFGPGRVF. The CDR3 DNA is TGTGCCAGCAGCTTTGGCCCCGGGCGCGTCTTC.